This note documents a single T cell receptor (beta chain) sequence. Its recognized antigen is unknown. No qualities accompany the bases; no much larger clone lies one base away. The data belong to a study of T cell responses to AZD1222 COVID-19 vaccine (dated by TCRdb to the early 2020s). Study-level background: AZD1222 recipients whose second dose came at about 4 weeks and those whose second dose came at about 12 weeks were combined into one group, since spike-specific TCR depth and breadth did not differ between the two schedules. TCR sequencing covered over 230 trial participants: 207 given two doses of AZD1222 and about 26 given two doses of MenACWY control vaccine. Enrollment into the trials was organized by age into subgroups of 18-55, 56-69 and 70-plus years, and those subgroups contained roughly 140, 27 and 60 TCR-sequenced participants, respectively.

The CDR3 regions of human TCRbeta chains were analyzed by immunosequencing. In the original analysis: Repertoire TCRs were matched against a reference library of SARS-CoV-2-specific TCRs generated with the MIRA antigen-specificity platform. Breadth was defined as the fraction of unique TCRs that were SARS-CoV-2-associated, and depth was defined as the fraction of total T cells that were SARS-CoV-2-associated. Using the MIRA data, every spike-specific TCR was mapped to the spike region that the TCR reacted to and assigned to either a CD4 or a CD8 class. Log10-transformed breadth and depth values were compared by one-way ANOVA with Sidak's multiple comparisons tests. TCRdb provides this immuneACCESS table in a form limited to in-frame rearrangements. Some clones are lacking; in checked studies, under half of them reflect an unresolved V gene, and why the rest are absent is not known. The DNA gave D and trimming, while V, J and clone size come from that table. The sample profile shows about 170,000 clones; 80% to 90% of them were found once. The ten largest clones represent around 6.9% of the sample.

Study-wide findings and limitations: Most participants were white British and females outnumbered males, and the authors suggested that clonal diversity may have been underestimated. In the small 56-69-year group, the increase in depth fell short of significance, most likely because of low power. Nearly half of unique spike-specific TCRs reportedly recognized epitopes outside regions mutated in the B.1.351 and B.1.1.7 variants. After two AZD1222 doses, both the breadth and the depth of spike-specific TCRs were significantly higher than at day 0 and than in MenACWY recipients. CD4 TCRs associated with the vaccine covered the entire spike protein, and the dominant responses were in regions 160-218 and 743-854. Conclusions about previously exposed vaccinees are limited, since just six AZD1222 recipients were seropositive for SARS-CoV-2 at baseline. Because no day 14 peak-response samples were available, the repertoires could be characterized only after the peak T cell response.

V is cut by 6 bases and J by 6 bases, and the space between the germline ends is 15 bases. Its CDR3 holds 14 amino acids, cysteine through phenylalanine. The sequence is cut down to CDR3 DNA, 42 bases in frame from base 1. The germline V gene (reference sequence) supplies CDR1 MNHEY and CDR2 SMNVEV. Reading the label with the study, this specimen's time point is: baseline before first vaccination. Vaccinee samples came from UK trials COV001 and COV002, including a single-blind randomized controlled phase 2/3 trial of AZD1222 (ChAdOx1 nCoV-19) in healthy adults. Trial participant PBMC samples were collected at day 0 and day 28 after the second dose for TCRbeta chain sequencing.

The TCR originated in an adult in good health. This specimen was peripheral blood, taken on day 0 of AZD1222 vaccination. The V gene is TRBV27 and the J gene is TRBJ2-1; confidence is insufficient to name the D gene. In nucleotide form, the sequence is TGTGCCAGCAGCCTCCAGGAAGGGCTCAATGAGCAGTTCTTC. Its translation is CASSLQEGLNEQFF.